Below, 17 T cell receptor beta chains from the same sample are listed, as sequenced in a study of T cell responses to AZD1222 COVID-19 vaccine. Sequencing was performed with immunoSEQ multiplex PCR; in TCRdb, only in-frame clones are kept and a portion is missing. The table records some 120,000 clones, 90% to 95% of them present only once. Sequenced material: peripheral blood, taken on day 0 of AZD1222 vaccination. The origin of the receptors is an adult in good health.

This clone was seen a single time. This chain links TRBV5-1 with TRBJ2-7; 7 nucleotides agree with TRBD1. CDR1 is SGHRS, CDR2 YFSETQ, per germline. This CDR3 spans 14 amino acids. V shed 4 bases, J shed 0 bases, and the junction held 4 bases outside the gene matches. CDR3 amino acids: CASSMRTGSYEQYF. CDR3 in DNA: TGCGCCAGCAGCATGAGGACAGGCTCCTACGAGCAGTACTTC.

The rearrangement uses TRBV4-2 and TRBJ2-1, with a tentative D call TRBD2 (5 bases). The CDR3 is made up of 15 amino acids. Germline CDR1 LGHNA, CDR2 YNFKEQ. Trimming removed 1 base at V and 0 bases at J, with 7 bases between. CDR3 in amino acids: CASSQVGSSYNEQFF. CDR3 bases: TGTGCCAGCAGCCAAGTGGGGAGCTCCTACAATGAGCAGTTCTTC.

The chain is built from TRBV7-9 and TRBJ2-5; D is ambiguous. This CDR3 is 15 amino acids long. CDR1 is SEHNR and CDR2 is FQNEAQ in the germline V gene (reference sequence). V was clipped by 3 bases and J by 1 base, with 12 bases between them. This CDR3 reads CASSFVMGSQETQYF. The DNA of the CDR3 is TGTGCCAGCAGCTTCGTAATGGGGTCCCAAGAGACCCAGTACTTC.

This rearrangement joins TRBV29-1 to TRBJ2-7, with D perhaps matching TRBD1 or TRBD2 (5 bases each). V lost 6 bases and J 3 bases, leaving 18 bases between the germline ends. The CDR3 contains 14 residues. The germline V gene has CDR1 SQVTM and CDR2 ANQGSEA. This CDR3 reads CSVLFGASNYEQYF. DNA for the CDR3: TGCAGCGTCCTTTTCGGGGCGAGTAACTACGAGCAGTACTTC.

The rearrangement uses TRBV19 and TRBJ1-2, with D unresolved. This CDR3 is built from 14 residues. CDR1 is LNHDA, CDR2 SQIVND, per germline (reference sequence). V gave up 4 bases and J gave up 5 bases, with 14 bases separating them. CDR3 in DNA: TGTGCCAGTAGTACGGGAGAAGGACCTTATGGCTACACCTTC. As protein: CASSTGEGPYGYTF.

V and J are TRBV5-1 and TRBJ1-1; D gene unclear. Trimming took off 5 bases at V and 5 bases at J, with 22 bases between the two ends. The CDR3 length is 16 residues. From germline, CDR1 is SGHRS and CDR2 YFSETQ. The CDR3 is CASSVSPRRGFTEAFF. In nucleotides, the CDR3 is TGCGCCAGCAGTGTTTCCCCCCGCCGGGGTTTTACTGAAGCTTTCTTT.

This chain links TRBV7-2 with TRBJ2-3; D perhaps matches TRBD1 (6 bases). This CDR3 is built from 17 residues. Trimming pared 0 bases from V and 4 bases from J, leaving 17 bases between. Germline values: CDR1 SGHTA, CDR2 FQGNSA. The CDR3 is CASSLARARAGADTQYF. The DNA for the CDR3 is TGTGCCAGCAGCTTAGCGCGGGCTAGAGCAGGGGCAGATACGCAGTATTTT.

This sequence joins TRBV20-1 and TRBJ1-1, with D hard to call. The germline V and J ends were trimmed by 3 bases and 0 bases, with 8 bases remaining between them. The CDR3 contains 13 residues. CDR1 DFQATT and CDR2 SNEGSKA come from the germline V gene (reference sequence). CDR3 protein: CSASTELNTEAFF. For the CDR3, the DNA is TGCAGTGCTAGTACAGAGCTGAACACTGAAGCTTTCTTT.

The V call is TRBV10-3, the J call TRBJ2-2; 7 bases line up with TRBD1. CDR1 is ENHRY and CDR2 is SYGVKD in the germline V gene. The length of the CDR3 is 12 residues. V shed 10 bases and J 6 bases; nucleotides not matched to a gene: 5. The CDR3 here is CANKGTAGELFF. CDR3 coding DNA: TGTGCCAACAAAGGGACAGCCGGGGAGCTGTTTTTT.

The J gene is TRBJ2-7, the V gene TRBV7-2; 8 nucleotides align to TRBD1. This CDR3 region has 15 residues. Germline values: CDR1 SGHTA, CDR2 FQGNSA. V trimming: 3 bases; J trimming: 4 bases; junction bases outside the gene matches: 8. CDR3 coding DNA: TGTGCCAGCAGCTTGCCCAGGACAGGGTTGTACGAGCAGTACTTC. Translation: CASSLPRTGLYEQYF.

The rearrangement joins TRBV19 to TRBJ2-1; 13 bases fit TRBD2. This CDR3 contains 17 residues. The trim removed 5 bases at V and 5 bases at J, leaving 9 bases unmatched. The V gene's germline CDR1 is LNHDA and CDR2 SQIVND (reference sequence). The CDR3 sequence: CASSPKGTSGNNNEQFF. As DNA, the CDR3 is TGTGCCAGTAGTCCTAAAGGGACTAGCGGGAACAACAATGAGCAGTTCTTC.

This clone was seen only once. This chain joins TRBV3-1 (or the pseudogene TRBV3-2) and TRBJ1-2; maybe TRBD1 (5 bases). The germline V gene has CDR1 LGHDT and CDR2 YNNKEL (reference sequence). Trimming took 3 bases from V and 4 from J, leaving 6 bases between them. There are 12 residues in the CDR3. CDR3 residues: CASSHRVYGYTF. CDR3 bases: TGTGCCAGCAGCCACAGGGTCTATGGCTACACCTTC.

The chain carries TRBV27 and TRBJ1-2, with 8 nucleotides matching TRBD1. J gave up 8 bases and V 2 bases, and 13 bases lay outside the gene matches. The CDR3 length is 16 residues. Germline-derived CDR1 and CDR2 are MNHEY and SMNVEV (reference sequence). CDR3 protein: CASSLKRFQGARGYTF. The CDR3 DNA is TGTGCCAGCAGTTTAAAGCGCTTCCAGGGGGCGCGAGGCTACACCTTC.

The V call is TRBV5-4, the J call TRBJ1-3; D is unresolved. CDR1 and CDR2 (germline): SGHNT, YYREEE (reference sequence). The CDR3 totals 15 residues. Trimming took 4 bases from V and 8 from J, leaving 19 bases between them. CDR3: CASSRWGWGRDTIYF. The CDR3 nucleotides read TGTGCCAGCAGCCGCTGGGGTTGGGGTAGGGACACCATATATTTT.

The chain has TRBV6-6 and TRBJ2-7; D is undetermined. The CDR3 sequence is 14 residues long. The germline CDR1 and CDR2 sequences are MNHNY and SVGAGI (reference sequence). Trimming took off 4 bases at V and 1 base at J, with 11 bases between the two ends. The CDR3 reads CASSFTDTSYEQYF. The CDR3 DNA follows: TGTGCCAGCAGTTTCACAGACACTTCCTACGAGCAGTACTTC.

The chain is built from TRBV14 and TRBJ2-2; D uncertain. Germline CDR1 reads SGHDN; CDR2 reads FVKESK. The V and J ends lost 1 base and 4 bases respectively, with 7 bases between them. The CDR3 totals 14 residues. The CDR3 region is CASSQVAPTGELFF. CDR3 sequence (DNA): TGTGCCAGCAGCCAAGTCGCTCCCACCGGGGAGCTGTTTTTT.

This chain uses TRBV12-3 or TRBV12-4 with TRBJ1-2; D gene unclear. The CDR3 is 12 residues long. V was pared by 4 bases and J by 2 bases, with 5 bases between. In nucleotides, the CDR3 is TGTGCCAGCAGTTCGACAAACTATGGCTACACCTTC. This sequence encodes CASSSTNYGYTF.